This T cell receptor (beta chain) was documented in a study of beta chain features in type 1 diabetes. The table lists this clone with many counts. One end of the junction is discordant with germline, which a read error may explain. The CDR3 runs 12 residues. The germline V gene has CDR1 MNHNY and CDR2 SVGAGI (reference sequence). Expressed TCRB transcripts got sequenced, as all isolated RNA was reverse transcribed. Assay: immunoSEQ multiplex PCR; the TCRdb copy retains only in-frame clones and omits some. The sample records more than 150,000 clones, approximately 9.9% being singletons. This rearrangement joins TRBV6-6 to TRBJ2-7, with TRBD2 matching 10 bases. This sequence originates from a woman in her late teens or twenties in good health. The sequencing input was central memory CD4+ T cells from blood. The CDR3, as DNA: TGCGTCGCTAGCGGGAGAAATAGAGGTTGGTACTTC. Residues: CVASGRNRGWYF.